This TCR beta chain was retrieved from a study of blood T cell repertoires in COVID-19. Study as a whole: COVID-19 samples from acute and convalescent phases originated in the United States, Italy and Spain.

Original data processing: Estimates of nucleated cell counts were drawn from the amplification of reference gene primers. The method was immunoSEQ multiplex PCR; TCRdb's version includes in-frame clones alone and lacks a portion of them. V and J calls and clone size are those listed in that table; D and trimming were worked out from the DNA. The sample records some 400,000 clones, nearly 90% being singletons. The CDR3 runs 16 residues. Germline-derived CDR1 and CDR2 are SGHVS and FQNEAQ. The V segment lost 2 bases and the J segment 2 bases; nucleotides outside the gene matches: 3. V is TRBV7-8 and J is TRBJ2-1; TRBD2 agrees at 10 bases. Sequenced sample: peripheral blood. The source is a man younger than 35 with active or convalescent COVID-19. CDR3 region: CASSLTSGIPYNEQFF. The CDR3 DNA is TGTGCCAGCAGCTTAACTAGCGGGATCCCCTACAATGAGCAGTTCTTC.